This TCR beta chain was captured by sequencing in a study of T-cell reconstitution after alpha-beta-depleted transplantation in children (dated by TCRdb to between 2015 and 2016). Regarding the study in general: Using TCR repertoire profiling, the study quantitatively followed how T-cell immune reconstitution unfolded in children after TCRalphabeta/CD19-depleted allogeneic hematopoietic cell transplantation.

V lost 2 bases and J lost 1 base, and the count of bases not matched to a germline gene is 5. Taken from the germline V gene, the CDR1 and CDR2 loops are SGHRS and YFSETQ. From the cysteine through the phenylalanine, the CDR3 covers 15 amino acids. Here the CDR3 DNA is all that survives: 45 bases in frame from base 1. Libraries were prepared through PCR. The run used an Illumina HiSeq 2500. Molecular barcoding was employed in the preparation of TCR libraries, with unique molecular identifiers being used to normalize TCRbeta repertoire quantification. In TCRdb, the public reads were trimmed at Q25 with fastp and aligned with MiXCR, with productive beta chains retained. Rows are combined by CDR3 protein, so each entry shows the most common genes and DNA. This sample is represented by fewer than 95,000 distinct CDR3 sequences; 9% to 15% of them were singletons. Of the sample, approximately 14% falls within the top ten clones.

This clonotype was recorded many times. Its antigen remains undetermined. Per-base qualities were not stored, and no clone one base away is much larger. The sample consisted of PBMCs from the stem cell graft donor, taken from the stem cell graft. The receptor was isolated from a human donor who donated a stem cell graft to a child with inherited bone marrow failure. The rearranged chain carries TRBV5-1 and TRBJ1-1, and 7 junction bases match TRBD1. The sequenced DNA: TGCGCCAGCAGCTTCGGACAGGCCCAGAACACTGAAGCTTTCTTT. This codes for CASSFGQAQNTEAFF.